One and the same sample provided the 12 T cell receptor beta chains below, sequenced in a study of cytomegalovirus exposure and HLA in healthy donors. Assay used: immunoSEQ multiplex PCR; TCRdb lists only in-frame clones, some missing. The table records 90,000 or so clones, about 85% of them present only once. The sequenced sample was PBMCs. The receptors stem from a man aged 18 to 35 in good health and CMV-seropositive.

The chain combines TRBV5-1 with TRBJ1-1, with D maybe TRBD1 (6 bases). The germline CDR1 and CDR2 sequences are SGHRS and YFSETQ. Between the trimmed V and J ends, which lost 4 bases and 3 bases, there was a span of 10 bases. The CDR3 loop spans 13 amino acids. The CDR3 bases are TGCGCCAGCAGCACGACAGGATACACTGAAGCTTTCTTT. Its protein is CASSTTGYTEAFF.

This clone came up once. The chain combines TRBV7-9 with TRBJ2-1, with 12 bases aligning to TRBD2. This CDR3 is 17 amino acids long. The V segment lost 2 bases and the J segment 3 bases; nucleotides outside the gene matches: 5. Germline V gene data show CDR1 as SEHNR and CDR2 as FQNEAQ (reference sequence). The CDR3 region is CASSLRATSGGYNEQFF. Written as DNA, the CDR3 is TGTGCCAGCAGCTTAAGGGCGACTAGCGGGGGCTACAATGAGCAGTTCTTC.

The rearrangement joins TRBV6-6 to TRBJ2-7, with 7 bases fitting TRBD1. The CDR3 spans 14 residues. The J segment lost 5 bases and the V segment lost 4 bases, leaving 8 bases of the junction unmatched. Germline lookup yields CDR1 MNHNY and CDR2 SVGAGI (reference sequence). The CDR3 sequence is CASSSRQGGDEQYV. In nucleotides, the CDR3 is TGTGCCAGCAGTTCTCGACAGGGCGGAGACGAGCAGTACGTC.

The CDR3 protein is CASSSGTSGMGETQYF. CDR3 bases: TGTGCCAGCAGTTCCGGGACTAGCGGGATGGGGGAGACCCAGTACTTC. The chain couples TRBV27 to TRBJ2-5, with TRBD2 matching 13 bases. J was trimmed by 5 bases and V by 4 bases; bases with no gene match: 7. The CDR3 totals 16 residues. From germline, CDR1 is MNHEY and CDR2 SMNVEV (reference sequence).

The chain combines TRBV19 with TRBJ1-2; D ambiguous. CDR3 length: 13 residues. The V gene's germline CDR1 is LNHDA and CDR2 SQIVND (reference sequence). The V gene lost 7 bases and the J gene lost 4 bases, with 13 bases spanning the gap. CDR3 nucleotides: TGTGCCAGTAAGTGGACGGGAGTCTATGGCTACACCTTC. The encoded protein is CASKWTGVYGYTF.

This chain connects TRBV9 to TRBJ2-3, with no clear D. The CDR3 sequence is 17 residues long. CDR1 is SGDLS, CDR2 YYNGEE, per germline. The V and J ends lost 2 bases and 1 base respectively, with 17 bases between them. The CDR3 loop is CASSVVESPSRTDTQYF. The CDR3, as DNA: TGTGCCAGCAGCGTGGTAGAATCCCCATCCCGCACAGATACGCAGTATTTT.

J is TRBJ1-4 and V is TRBV7-8; D remains ambiguous. This CDR3 has 15 amino acids. Germline CDR1 SGHVS, CDR2 FQNEAQ. Deletions cut 5 bases from V and 6 bases from J, with 16 bases between. CDR3 region: CASSLLFRSDEKLFF. Here the CDR3 DNA reads TGTGCCAGCAGCCTCCTCTTTCGGAGTGATGAAAAACTGTTTTTT. Full variable domain (missing parts from reference TRBV7-8 and TRBJ1-4): GAGVSQSPRYKVAKRGQDVALRCDPISGHVSLFWYQQALGQGPEFLTYFQNEAQLDKSGLPSDRFFAERPEGSVSTLKIQRTQQEDSAVYLCASSLLFRSDEKLFFGSGTQLSVL.

The chain couples TRBV4-1 to TRBJ2-3, with 7 bases fitting TRBD2. Germline CDR1 and CDR2: MGHRA and YSYEKL. With V trimmed by 2 bases and J by 6 bases, 8 bases remained unmatched. The CDR3 length is 15 residues. CDR3 loop: CASSQRAGEVDTQYF. CDR3 sequence (DNA): TGCGCCAGCAGCCAACGGGCGGGAGAAGTGGATACGCAGTATTTT.

The chain joins TRBV11-3 to TRBJ2-3; D ambiguous. CDR1 is SGHNT and CDR2 is YENEEA in the germline V gene. This CDR3 comprises 16 residues. V was shortened by 4 bases and J by 0 bases, with 14 bases between the two germline ends. CDR3 coding DNA: TGTGCCAGCAGCTCCTCGTGGGCCAGAAGCACAGATACGCAGTATTTT. Translated, it gives CASSSSWARSTDTQYF. Full variable domain (remainder filled in from reference TRBV11-3 and TRBJ2-3): EAGVVQSPRYKIIEKKQPVAFWCNPISGHNTLYWYLQNLGQGPELLIRYENEEAVDDSQLPKDRFSAERLKGVDSTLKIQPAELGDSAVYLCASSSSWARSTDTQYFGPGTRLTVL.

This clone qualifies as medium-sized (0.01 to 0.1%). The rearrangement joins TRBV6-4 to TRBJ2-1; 8 bases map to TRBD2. The CDR3 has 13 residues. Germline CDR1 reads MRHNA; CDR2 reads SNTAGT. V shed 8 bases and J 4 bases; nucleotides not matched to a gene: 4. This CDR3 reads CASSAGEYNEQFF. The CDR3 DNA reads TGTGCCAGCTCAGCGGGAGAATACAATGAGCAGTTCTTC.

This clone is a singleton in its sample. The gene calls are TRBV4-1 and TRBJ1-4; no reliable D call. The germline gives CDR1 MGHRA, CDR2 YSYEKL. This CDR3 is 15 amino acids long. Trimming pared 0 bases from V and 5 bases from J, leaving 10 bases between. As DNA, the CDR3 is TGCGCCAGCAGCCAAGAAAACAGAGAAAATGAAAAACTGTTTTTT. Its protein product is CASSQENRENEKLFF.

This sequence joins TRBV9 and TRBJ1-1; 7 bases agree with TRBD1. The CDR3 is 13 amino acids. V lost 0 bases to trimming and J lost 5 bases; unmatched junction nucleotides: 1. Germline V lookup: CDR1 SGDLS, CDR2 YYNGEE. DNA for the CDR3: TGTGCCAGCAGCGTAGAGGGGGCGACTGAAGCTTTCTTT. This gives the protein CASSVEGATEAFF. The variable domain in full, completed from reference TRBV9 and TRBJ1-1, reads DSGVTQTPKHLITATGQRVTLRCSPRSGDLSVYWYQQSLDQGLQFLIQYYNGEERAKGNILERFSAQQFPDLHSELNLSSLELGDSALYFCASSVEGATEAFFGQGTRLTVV.